This passage covers 28 T cell receptor beta chains from one sample sequenced in a study of cytomegalovirus exposure and HLA in healthy donors. Amplification used 60 Vbeta primers and 13 Jbeta primers. Libraries were prepared by immunoSEQ multiplex PCR; TCRdb keeps only in-frame clonotypes and omits some of them. The repertoire has about 140,000 clones, 70% to 85% of them found once; the top ten carry 1.4% to 1.5%. Sequencing was done on a sample of PBMCs. These receptors were collected from a man aged 25-40 years in good health and CMV-seropositive.

Turning to this clone: This same CDR3 is encoded by further DNA sequences in the sample. The chain has TRBV6-5 and TRBJ2-7, with 9 positions matching TRBD2. CDR3 length equals 14 residues. J lost 2 bases, V lost 3 bases, and 2 bases had no gene match. Germline-derived CDR1 and CDR2 are MNHEY and SVGAGI. CDR3 protein: CASSYSGGPYEQYF. DNA of the CDR3: TGTGCCAGCAGTTATAGCGGGGGCCCCTACGAGCAGTACTTC.

This clone was counted only a few times. This sequence joins TRBV18 and TRBJ2-5, with D possibly matching TRBD2 (5 bases). Trimming removed 5 bases at V and 5 bases at J, with 18 bases between. This CDR3 comprises 15 residues. Germline CDR1 reads KGHSH; CDR2 reads LQKENI. CDR3 nucleotides: TGTGCCAGCTCATCCCGGGCCCAACCGGGGGAGACCCAGTACTTC. Amino acids: CASSSRAQPGETQYF. Full variable domain (outside the CDR3, taken from reference TRBV18 and TRBJ2-5): NAGVMQNPRHLVRRRGQEARLRCSPMKGHSHVYWYRQLPEEGLKFMVYLQKENIIDESGMPKERFSAEFPKEGPSILRIQQVVRGDSAAYFCASSSRAQPGETQYFGPGTRLLVL.

The chain combines TRBV25-1 with TRBJ1-5, with D unresolved. CDR1 and CDR2 (germline): MGHDK, SYGVNS. V dropped 0 bases and J dropped 6 bases, with 9 bases sitting between them. The CDR3 is made up of 14 amino acids. CDR3 protein: CASSEYGSRQPQHF. Written as DNA, the CDR3 is TGTGCCAGCAGTGAATATGGTTCGCGTCAGCCCCAGCATTTT. Together with reference TRBV25-1 and TRBJ1-5, the CDR3 gives the full variable domain: EADIYQTPRYLVIGTGKKITLECSQTMGHDKMYWYQQDPGMELHLIHYSYGVNSTEKGDLSSESTVSRIRTEHFPLTLESARPSHTSQYLCASSEYGSRQPQHFGDGTRLSIL.

This clone was counted only a few times. V and J are TRBV5-1 and TRBJ1-1; D gene ambiguous. CDR3 length: 16 residues. The germline V and J ends were trimmed by 2 bases and 6 bases, with 20 bases remaining between them. CDR1 is SGHRS and CDR2 is YFSETQ in the germline V gene. CDR3 sequence (DNA): TGCGCCAGCAGCTTAGGTAACGGCACAGTTAGCGCTGAAGCTTTCTTT. This encodes CASSLGNGTVSAEAFF.

The chain recombines TRBV28 with TRBJ2-7, with 7 bases matching TRBD2. Germline loops: CDR1 MDHEN, CDR2 SYDVKM. Germline trimming cut 6 bases from V and 2 bases from J; bases unmatched to any gene: 7. The CDR3 loop spans 14 amino acids. CDR3 in DNA: TGTGCCAGCAGGGGGGGGACCCAGGCCTACGAGCAGTACTTC. Translated, it gives CASRGGTQAYEQYF. Full variable domain (missing parts from reference TRBV28 and TRBJ2-7): DVKVTQSSRYLVKRTGEKVFLECVQDMDHENMFWYRQDPGLGLRLIYFSYDVKMKEKGDIPEGYSVSREKKERFSLILESASTNQTSMYLCASRGGTQAYEQYFGPGTRLTVT.

Here the CDR3 DNA reads TGTGCCAGCAGTTTAAGTCAGATATCGCATGGCTACACCTTC. Translating it yields CASSLSQISHGYTF. The chain joins TRBV27 to TRBJ1-2; D not resolved. The CDR3 has 14 residues. Looked up from germline, CDR1 is MNHEY and CDR2 is SMNVEV (reference sequence). V was shortened by 2 bases and J by 6 bases, with 13 bases between the two germline ends.

The rearrangement links TRBV28 to TRBJ1-6; 10 positions match TRBD1. This CDR3 spans 15 amino acids. Germline CDR1 reads MDHEN; CDR2 reads SYDVKM. Trimming at V came to 5 bases and at J to 10 bases, leaving 8 bases not matched to a gene. The CDR3 bases are TGTGCCAGCAGTCCCCCCGGGACAGGGGAATCACCCCTCCACTTT. It yields the protein CASSPPGTGESPLHF.

As concerns this clone: At one of its ends the junction is not consistent with the germline gene, which may arise from a read error. J is TRBJ1-3 and V is TRBV6-5; tentative D call: TRBD1 (6 bases). Germline V gene data show CDR1 as MNHEY and CDR2 as SVGAGI. CDR3 length equals 13 residues. The CDR3 here is CASRTESANTIYF. For the CDR3, the DNA is TGTGCCAGCCGGACAGAATCTGCAAACACCATATATTTT.

This clone was detected ten times or more. This chain uses TRBV4-1 with TRBJ2-1, with D possibly being TRBD2 (6 bases). Trimming took off 0 bases at V and 12 bases at J, with 24 bases between the two ends. In germline, CDR1 is MGHRA, CDR2 YSYEKL. The CDR3 is 17 amino acids. In nucleotides, the CDR3 is TGCGCCAGCAGCCAAGAGGCTACGGTGATACAAGGCGGGGCGCAGTTCTTC. Translated: CASSQEATVIQGGAQFF.

The chain joins TRBV9 to TRBJ2-1, with D unclear. V was trimmed by 0 bases and J by 9 bases, leaving 16 bases between them. This CDR3 comprises 15 residues. Per germline, CDR1 SGDLS and CDR2 YYNGEE. The CDR3 region has the DNA TGTGCCAGCAGCGTAGGGCCAGAGGCCTTCGTTGAGCAGTTCTTC. It translates to CASSVGPEAFVEQFF.

The chain combines TRBV28 with TRBJ2-7, with TRBD2 as a possible D gene (6 bases). V lost 8 bases and J lost 10, with 33 bases in between. This CDR3 comprises 17 residues. CDR1 MDHEN and CDR2 SYDVKM come from the germline V gene. CDR3 DNA: TGTGCCAGCCTCCCCTCACGCGGGATCTTGGGCACAGGATTTCAGTACTTC. This translates into CASLPSRGILGTGFQYF.

The chain is built from TRBV7-9 and TRBJ1-6, with 8 bases fitting TRBD1. Germline lookup yields CDR1 SEHNR and CDR2 FQNEAQ (reference sequence). This CDR3 is 16 amino acids long. V shed 6 bases and J 1 base; nucleotides not matched to a gene: 5. CDR3 sequence: CASRRTGGSYNSPLHF. The CDR3 nucleotides read TGTGCCAGCAGGAGAACAGGGGGATCCTATAATTCACCCCTCCACTTT.

This rearrangement joins TRBV7-6 to TRBJ2-7; TRBD1 agrees at 9 bases. The germline CDR1 and CDR2 sequences are SGHVS and FNYEAQ. The CDR3 covers 17 residues. The V and J ends lost 5 bases and 5 bases, in that order; junction bases with no gene match: 16. CDR3 protein: CASSPQQGARSLNEQYF. The CDR3 nucleotides are TGTGCCAGCAGCCCCCAACAGGGGGCTCGTTCACTGAACGAGCAGTACTTC.

The V call is TRBV19, the J call TRBJ2-1; unclear D gene. This CDR3 has 15 residues. The germline V gene encodes CDR1 LNHDA and CDR2 SQIVND (reference sequence). Trimming removed 3 bases from V and 4 bases from J, with 13 bases in between. CDR3 residues: CASSIRSDTYNEQFF. The CDR3 coding sequence is TGTGCCAGTAGTATTCGCTCCGACACGTACAATGAGCAGTTCTTC.

The chain carries TRBV7-3 and TRBJ2-3; D unclear. The CDR3 covers 17 residues. Germline V gives CDR1 SGHTA, CDR2 FQGTGA. The V end was cut by 2 bases, the J end by 3 bases, with 18 bases between. Here the CDR3 reads CASSLGPSAAGTDTQYF. The CDR3 region has the DNA TGTGCCAGCAGCTTAGGCCCCTCCGCTGCAGGTACAGATACGCAGTATTTT.

The chain combines TRBV5-1 with TRBJ2-5, with D possibly TRBD1 on 5 matching bases. Trimming stripped 1 base from V and 5 bases from J, with 15 bases between. The germline V gene has CDR1 SGHRS and CDR2 YFSETQ. The CDR3 totals 15 residues. CDR3 sequence reads: CASSLQGQAVETQYF. CDR3 DNA sequence: TGCGCCAGCAGCTTGCAGGGCCAGGCGGTGGAGACCCAGTACTTC.

V gene TRBV7-3 combines with J gene TRBJ2-1, with TRBD2 identical over 8 bases. With 4 bases clipped from V and 3 bases from J, the junction kept 11 bases outside the gene matches. CDR1 and CDR2 (germline): SGHTA, FQGTGA. CDR3 length: 17 residues. As DNA, the CDR3 is TGTGCCAGCAGCTCTCGGACTAGCCCCTACAGCTACAATGAGCAGTTCTTC. The encoded protein is CASSSRTSPYSYNEQFF.

CDR3 bases: TGTGCTAGTGGTTTGGAAGCGGGACTAGTTCAGTTCTTC. Amino acid sequence: CASGLEAGLVQFF. The V and J genes are TRBV12-5 and TRBJ2-1, with TRBD2 matching over 8 bases. Germline trimming cut 1 base from V and 13 bases from J; bases unmatched to any gene: 6. The CDR3 runs to 13 residues. From germline, CDR1 is LGHNT and CDR2 FRNRAP.

This clone was counted a few times. V and J are TRBV6-6 and TRBJ1-2; possible D gene TRBD1, 6 bases. The CDR3 consists of 14 residues. V was shortened by 5 bases and J by 2 bases, with 12 bases between the two germline ends. Looked up from germline, CDR1 is MNHNY and CDR2 is SVGAGI (reference sequence). In nucleotides, the CDR3 is TGTGCCAGCAGTCCCGGACAGACGAACTATGGCTACACCTTC. The encoded protein is CASSPGQTNYGYTF.

The CDR3 region is CASGLAGTDTQYF. The CDR3 DNA reads TGTGCCAGTGGGCTAGCGGGAACAGATACGCAGTATTTT. This chain connects TRBV6-1 to TRBJ2-3; TRBD2 matches at 9 bases. The CDR3 has 13 residues. Germline V gene data show CDR1 as MNHNS and CDR2 as SASEGT. Losses at the gene ends were 9 bases for V and 3 bases for J; bases not matched to a gene: 4.

The chain combines TRBV9 with TRBJ2-3; 12 bases are a match to TRBD2. Germline CDR1 and CDR2: SGDLS and YYNGEE. V trimming: 4 bases; J trimming: 5 bases; junction bases outside the gene matches: 8. The CDR3 length is 16 residues. The CDR3 DNA reads TGTGCCAGCAGCCCCCGGACTAGCGGGGCGGTAGATACGCAGTATTTT. Translated, it gives CASSPRTSGAVDTQYF.

This chain links TRBV19 with TRBJ1-5, with 7 bases matching TRBD1. Germline V gene sequence: CDR1 LNHDA, CDR2 SQIVND (reference sequence). The CDR3 is 14 residues long. Trimming took 7 bases from V and 4 from J; bases not matched to a gene: 7. CDR3 sequence: CASNTGVGNQPQHF. CDR3 coding DNA: TGTGCCAGTAACACAGGGGTTGGAAATCAGCCCCAGCATTTT. The full variable domain, with the rest looked up from reference TRBV19 and TRBJ1-5, is DGGITQSPKYLFRKEGQNVTLSCEQNLNHDAMYWYRQDPGQGLRLIYYSQIVNDFQKGDIAEGYSVSREKKESFPLTVTSAQKNPTAFYLCASNTGVGNQPQHFGDGTRLSIL.

The chain joins TRBV5-6 to TRBJ2-6, with a tentative D call TRBD2 (5 bases). V was shortened by 0 bases and J by 0 bases, with 10 bases between the two germline ends. In germline, CDR1 is SGHDT, CDR2 YYEEEE. The CDR3 covers 17 residues. Here the CDR3 reads CASSLVVSGSGANVLTF. Here the CDR3 DNA reads TGTGCCAGCAGCTTGGTTGTCAGCGGCTCTGGGGCCAACGTCCTGACTTTC.

The chain employs TRBV5-1 and TRBJ2-5; TRBD2 matches 11 bases. V lost 1 base to trimming and J lost 2 bases; unmatched junction nucleotides: 4. This CDR3 is built from 16 residues. The germline gives CDR1 SGHRS, CDR2 YFSETQ. DNA of the CDR3: TGCGCCAGCAGCTTGTGGCCTAGCGGGGGGCAAGAGACCCAGTACTTC. Its translation is CASSLWPSGGQETQYF. Combining the CDR3 with reference TRBV5-1 and TRBJ2-5 gives the whole variable domain KAGVTQTPRYLIKTRGQQVTLSCSPISGHRSVSWYQQTPGQGLQFLFEYFSETQRNKGNFPGRFSGRQFSNSRSEMNVSTLELGDSALYLCASSLWPSGGQETQYFGPGTRLLVL.

In this sample, this clone turned up once. This rearrangement joins TRBV19 to TRBJ2-1; tentative D call: TRBD2 (6 bases). Germline V gene lookup returns CDR1 LNHDA and CDR2 SQIVND (reference sequence). With 3 bases removed from V and 8 bases from J, the gap between germline ends came to 8 bases. The CDR3 runs to 12 residues. The CDR3 sequence: CASSMGRYEQFF. The CDR3 DNA reads as TGTGCCAGTAGTATGGGGAGGTATGAGCAGTTCTTC.

The rearrangement uses TRBV7-9 and TRBJ1-3; TRBD1 is a possible D gene (5 bases). This CDR3 is 17 amino acids long. V was trimmed by 1 base and J by 2 bases, leaving 15 bases between them. Germline values: CDR1 SEHNR, CDR2 FQNEAQ (reference sequence). The chain's CDR3 is CASSLERQSRPGNTIYF. The DNA for the CDR3 is TGTGCCAGCAGCTTAGAAAGACAGTCACGACCTGGAAACACCATATATTTT.

V and J are TRBV19 and TRBJ2-7, with D tentatively TRBD1 (6 bases). The germline gives CDR1 LNHDA, CDR2 SQIVND (reference sequence). V gave up 5 bases and J gave up 0 bases, with 11 bases separating them. CDR3 length equals 14 residues. CDR3 bases: TGTGCCAGTAGTCTCCGGACAGACTCCTACGAGCAGTACTTC. The encoded protein is CASSLRTDSYEQYF.

The chain recombines TRBV27 with TRBJ2-7, with 8 bases lining up with TRBD2. V lost 4 bases, J lost 5 bases, and 4 bases stayed unmatched. Germline values: CDR1 MNHEY, CDR2 SMNVEV (reference sequence). This CDR3 region has 13 residues. CDR3 DNA sequence: TGTGCCAGCAGTTATGGACTAGCTGACGAGCAGTACTTC. It is translated as CASSYGLADEQYF.